This entry lists 26 T cell receptor beta chains sequenced from one sample in a study of blood T cell repertoires in COVID-19. Sequencing used immunoSEQ multiplex PCR; TCRdb keeps in-frame clones, though not all of them. Of around 700,000 clones in the sample, 70% to 90% were seen once. Material: peripheral blood. The receptor source for this set is a woman between 18 and 29 years old with acute or convalescent COVID-19.

The chain joins TRBV7-2 to TRBJ2-7; 9 bases line up with TRBD1. CDR1 and CDR2 (germline): SGHTA, FQGNSA. This CDR3 comprises 14 residues. V lost 3 bases to trimming and J lost 7 bases; unmatched junction nucleotides: 7. The chain's CDR3 is CASSFRDRVTEQYF. The CDR3 DNA follows: TGTGCCAGCAGCTTTCGGGACAGGGTAACTGAGCAGTACTTC. Variable domain in full (rest from reference TRBV7-2 and TRBJ2-7): GAGVSQSPSNKVTEKGKDVELRCDPISGHTALYWYRQSLGQGLEFLIYFQGNSAPDKSGLPSDRFSAERTGGSVSTLTIQRTQQEDSAVYLCASSFRDRVTEQYFGPGTRLTVT.

Written as DNA, the CDR3 is TGTGCCAGCTCACCACCCGCAGGAATTGACACTGAAGCTTTCTTT. It translates to CASSPPAGIDTEAFF. The rearrangement joins TRBV18 to TRBJ1-1; D uncertain. The length of the CDR3 is 15 residues. V lost 0 bases to trimming and J lost 3 bases, with 11 bases between them. Germline V gene data show CDR1 as KGHSH and CDR2 as LQKENI.

The V call is TRBV6-5, the J call TRBJ2-2; 12 positions match TRBD2. The CDR3 extends over 16 amino acids. CDR1 and CDR2 from the germline V gene are MNHEY and SVGAGI. Trimming at V came to 4 bases and at J to 2 bases, leaving 2 bases not matched to a gene. The CDR3 nucleotides are TGTGCCAGCAGTTTGACTAGCGGGGGTAACACCGGGGAGCTGTTTTTT. It encodes CASSLTSGGNTGELFF.

The chain is built from TRBV11-2 and TRBJ1-2, with TRBD1 matching over 8 bases. From germline, CDR1 is SGHAT and CDR2 FQNNGV. The CDR3 covers 13 residues. V trimming: 5 bases; J trimming: 10 bases; junction bases outside the gene matches: 9. This CDR3 is CASSPRTGNDYTF. The CDR3 DNA sequence: TGTGCCAGCAGCCCCCGGACAGGGAATGACTACACCTTC.

This clone was detected once. The V gene is TRBV6-5, the J gene TRBJ2-3; D ambiguous. V lost 8 bases, J lost 0 bases, and 12 bases lay in between. The CDR3 has 14 amino acids. CDR1 and CDR2 from the germline V gene are MNHEY and SVGAGI. The CDR3 is CASRTYLSTDTQYF. CDR3 DNA: TGTGCCAGCCGCACCTACCTAAGCACAGATACGCAGTATTTT.

This clone has only a few counts. V and J are TRBV6-4 and TRBJ1-3, with 7 bases matching TRBD1. The CDR3 is 17 residues long. Losses at the gene ends were 0 bases for V and 9 bases for J; bases not matched to a gene: 14. CDR1 MRHNA and CDR2 SNTAGT come from the germline V gene. CDR3 sequence: CASSDSRAQGVRGTIYF. CDR3 nucleotide sequence: TGTGCCAGCAGTGACTCGAGGGCCCAGGGGGTGAGGGGCACCATATATTTT.

The chain has TRBV9 and TRBJ2-7; no clear D. The V gene's germline CDR1 is SGDLS and CDR2 YYNGEE. The CDR3 consists of 10 residues. Trimming took off 6 bases at V and 3 bases at J, with 4 bases between the two ends. The CDR3 DNA sequence: TGTGCCAGCACCCACTACGAGCAGTACTTC. This encodes CASTHYEQYF.

This clone came up once. The chain employs TRBV14 and TRBJ1-2; 7 bases fit TRBD1. The V gene's germline CDR1 is SGHDN and CDR2 FVKESK. The length of the CDR3 is 14 residues. With V trimmed by 3 bases and J by 8 bases, 9 bases remained unmatched. The CDR3 sequence is CASSQQGVYGGYTF. The DNA for the CDR3 is TGTGCCAGCAGCCAGCAGGGGGTTTATGGAGGCTACACCTTC.

This chain links TRBV25-1 with TRBJ1-5; D ambiguous. CDR3 length equals 15 residues. CDR1 is MGHDK and CDR2 is SYGVNS in the germline V gene. Trimming took 3 bases from V and 0 from J, leaving 9 bases between them. CDR3 coding DNA: TGTGCCAGCAGTGACACGGGTCATAGCAATCAGCCCCAGCATTTT. Protein product: CASSDTGHSNQPQHF.

In this sample, this clone turned up once. V is TRBV6-5 and J is TRBJ2-7, with D possibly TRBD1 on 6 matching bases. The V gene's germline CDR1 is MNHEY and CDR2 SVGAGI. V lost 4 bases and J 3 bases, leaving 7 bases between the germline ends. This CDR3 has 12 residues. This CDR3 is CASSLQGYEQYF. DNA for the CDR3: TGTGCCAGCAGTTTACAGGGCTACGAGCAGTACTTC.

V gene TRBV7-2 combines with J gene TRBJ1-2; 10 bases are a match to TRBD1. This CDR3 contains 15 residues. The V and J ends lost 4 bases and 4 bases, in that order; junction bases with no gene match: 6. Germline values: CDR1 SGHTA, CDR2 FQGNSA. CDR3 coding DNA: TGTGCCAGCAGCTCCGGGACAGGGGCCCTCTATGGCTACACCTTC. Translating gives CASSSGTGALYGYTF.

V and J are TRBV7-9 and TRBJ2-1; 12 nucleotides agree with TRBD2. Germline V gene data show CDR1 as SEHNR and CDR2 as FQNEAQ (reference sequence). The CDR3 is 16 residues long. V trimming: 4 bases; J trimming: 5 bases; junction bases outside the gene matches: 6. CDR3 bases: TGTGCCAGCAGCTCACCTAGCGGGGGGGCGAACAATGAGCAGTTCTTC. Protein: CASSSPSGGANNEQFF.

V usage is TRBV19 and J usage is TRBJ1-6; 9 positions agree with TRBD1. This CDR3 has 16 amino acids. The germline CDR1 and CDR2 sequences are LNHDA and SQIVND (reference sequence). J gave up 10 bases and V 5 bases, and 12 bases lay outside the gene matches. The CDR3 sequence is CASSPQQGARESPLHF. In nucleotides, the CDR3 is TGTGCCAGTAGTCCACAACAGGGGGCGAGGGAGTCACCCCTCCACTTT.

The V and J genes are TRBV7-9 and TRBJ2-7; maybe TRBD2 (6 bases). CDR1 and CDR2 from the germline V gene are SEHNR and FQNEAQ (reference sequence). Trimming stripped 8 bases from V and 6 bases from J, with 20 bases between. The CDR3 is 14 amino acids. CDR3 DNA sequence: TGTGCCAGCGAGGGACTCCTCTTCGCCGGCGAGCAGTACTTC. Its protein product is CASEGLLFAGEQYF.

The rearrangement joins TRBV9 to TRBJ1-1; possible D gene TRBD1, 5 bases. V lost 3 bases and J lost 6, with 15 bases in between. The CDR3 loop spans 14 amino acids. Germline lookup yields CDR1 SGDLS and CDR2 YYNGEE. CDR3 nucleotides: TGTGCCAGCAGCGCAGGGAACCCTGGCGCTGAAGCTTTCTTT. Translation gives CASSAGNPGAEAFF.

The CDR3: CASSLEEGGLRQPQHF. DNA of the CDR3: TGTGCCAGCAGCTTAGAGGAGGGGGGGCTAAGACAGCCCCAGCATTTT. J is TRBJ1-5 and V is TRBV7-2, with D tentatively TRBD1 (6 bases). In germline, CDR1 is SGHTA, CDR2 FQGNSA. CDR3 length: 16 residues. V was trimmed by 1 base and J by 7 bases, leaving 17 bases between them.

The chain couples TRBV18 to TRBJ2-1; tentative D call: TRBD1 (6 bases). V gave up 3 bases and J gave up 8 bases, with 14 bases separating them. The CDR3 extends over 14 amino acids. Germline V gene sequence: CDR1 KGHSH, CDR2 LQKENI. CDR3 loop: CASSPTTGPYEQFF. As DNA, the CDR3 is TGTGCCAGCTCACCCACTACAGGGCCCTATGAGCAGTTCTTC. Full variable domain (rest looked up from reference TRBV18 and TRBJ2-1): NAGVMQNPRHLVRRRGQEARLRCSPMKGHSHVYWYRQLPEEGLKFMVYLQKENIIDESGMPKERFSAEFPKEGPSILRIQQVVRGDSAAYFCASSPTTGPYEQFFGPGTRLTVL.

This rearrangement joins TRBV5-1 to TRBJ2-3; no definite D call. The germline V gene encodes CDR1 SGHRS and CDR2 YFSETQ. The germline V and J ends were trimmed by 0 bases and 2 bases, with 7 bases remaining between them. This CDR3 spans 14 amino acids. CDR3: CASSLVTLTDTQYF. The CDR3 bases are TGCGCCAGCAGCTTGGTGACTCTCACAGATACGCAGTATTTT.

The chain couples TRBV5-4 to TRBJ1-2; no firm D call. Germline V gives CDR1 SGHNT, CDR2 YYREEE (reference sequence). Trimming took off 6 bases at V and 8 bases at J, with 20 bases between the two ends. The CDR3 covers 14 residues. The CDR3 loop reads CASTPGGWGLGYTF. In DNA, the CDR3 is TGTGCCAGCACCCCGGGAGGGTGGGGATTAGGCTACACCTTC.

The chain carries TRBV7-9 and TRBJ2-2; D not resolved. V lost 5 bases, J lost 4 bases, and 11 bases lay in between. The CDR3 covers 14 residues. Germline V lookup: CDR1 SEHNR, CDR2 FQNEAQ (reference sequence). CDR3 region: CASSLTYSTGELFF. CDR3 DNA sequence: TGTGCCAGCAGCCTTACATATTCCACCGGGGAGCTGTTTTTT.

This chain joins TRBV11-2 and TRBJ2-7; perhaps TRBD1 as D (6 bases). With 5 bases removed from V and 5 bases from J, the gap between germline ends came to 19 bases. The CDR3 is 15 amino acids. Germline V gene lookup returns CDR1 SGHAT and CDR2 FQNNGV. The CDR3 spells CASSPSHQGRHEQYF. Here the CDR3 DNA reads TGTGCCAGCAGCCCTTCTCACCAGGGGCGCCACGAGCAGTACTTC. The entire variable domain, with the rest obtained from reference TRBV11-2 and TRBJ2-7, is as follows: EAGVAQSPRYKIIEKRQSVAFWCNPISGHATLYWYQQILGQGPKLLIQFQNNGVVDDSQLPKDRFSAERLKGVDSTLKIQPAKLEDSAVYLCASSPSHQGRHEQYFGPGTRLTVT.

The CDR3 bases are TGTGCCAGCAGCCCTAGGGGGGGGGTCACTGAAGCTTTCTTT. Translation: CASSPRGGVTEAFF. The chain is built from TRBV14 and TRBJ1-1, with a weak D call TRBD1 (6 bases). Trimming took 4 bases from V and 4 from J, leaving 13 bases between them. This CDR3 region has 14 residues. Looked up from germline, CDR1 is SGHDN and CDR2 is FVKESK. Full variable domain (rest looked up from reference TRBV14 and TRBJ1-1): EAGVTQFPSHSVIEKGQTVTLRCDPISGHDNLYWYRRVMGKEIKFLLHFVKESKQDESGMPNNRFLAERTGGTYSTLKVQPAELEDSGVYFCASSPRGGVTEAFFGQGTRLTVV.

J is TRBJ1-2 and V is TRBV6-5; 7 bases map to TRBD1. From germline, CDR1 is MNHEY and CDR2 SVGAGI. The ends lost 6 bases at V and 0 bases at J; junction bases unmatched: 4. The CDR3 runs 14 residues. CDR3 sequence reads: CASRRGQTNYGYTF. DNA of the CDR3: TGTGCCAGCAGGAGGGGACAGACTAACTATGGCTACACCTTC.

This clone was found once. The V call is TRBV9, the J call TRBJ1-2; 11 positions agree with TRBD1. V was clipped by 2 bases and J by 8 bases; unmatched bases: 11. The CDR3 totals 16 residues. CDR1 is SGDLS and CDR2 is YYNGEE in the germline V gene. The CDR3 bases are TGTGCCAGCAGCGTGACAAGGGACAGGGGGGCGGAAGGCTACACCTTC. Translated: CASSVTRDRGAEGYTF.

The V and J genes are TRBV6-1 and TRBJ1-5; D is possibly TRBD1 (6 bases). The CDR3 contains 18 residues. Germline-derived CDR1 and CDR2 are MNHNS and SASEGT. Between the trimmed V and J ends, which lost 4 bases and 6 bases, there was a span of 25 bases. DNA of the CDR3: TGTGCCAGCAGTGTCAGGTCGCACAGGGTGTTTAAAAGTCAGCCCCAGCATTTT. The encoded protein is CASSVRSHRVFKSQPQHF.

The chain employs TRBV9 and TRBJ1-5; 9 positions match TRBD1. This CDR3 region has 14 residues. Per the germline V gene, CDR1 is SGDLS and CDR2 is YYNGEE. The junction had 6 bases not matched to a gene; V was cut back by 4 bases and J by 7 bases. CDR3 nucleotide sequence: TGTGCCAGCAGCCCATGGACAGGGGAGCAGCCCCAGCATTTT. Protein: CASSPWTGEQPQHF.